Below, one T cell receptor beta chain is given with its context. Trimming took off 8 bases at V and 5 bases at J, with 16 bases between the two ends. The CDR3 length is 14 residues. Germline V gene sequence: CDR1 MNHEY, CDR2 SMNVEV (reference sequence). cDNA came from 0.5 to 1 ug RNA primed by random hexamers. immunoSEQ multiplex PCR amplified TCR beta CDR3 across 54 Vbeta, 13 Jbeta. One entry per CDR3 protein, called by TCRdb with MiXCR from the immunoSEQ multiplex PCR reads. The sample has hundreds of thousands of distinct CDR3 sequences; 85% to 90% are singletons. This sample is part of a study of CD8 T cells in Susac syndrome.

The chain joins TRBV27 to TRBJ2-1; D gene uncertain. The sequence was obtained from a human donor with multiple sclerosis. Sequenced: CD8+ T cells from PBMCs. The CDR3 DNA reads TGTGCCAGCGCATCGGGTCCGGTGGACAATGAGCAGTTCTTC. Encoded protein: CASASGPVDNEQFF.